This is a list of T cell receptor beta chains from one sample in a study of blood T cell repertoires in COVID-19. Sequenced by immunoSEQ multiplex PCR; TCRdb stores in-frame clones only, minus some. The sample has roughly 200,000 clones, around four fifths seen once. Sample: peripheral blood. These receptors were obtained from a woman in her forties with COVID-19, enrolled during active disease. Both conserved end residues are part of each CDR3. The D gene is left open where the match is weak. A clone size is listed for some rows: how often the clone was seen (once, few, many), or a class if it is expanded.

>TRBJ2-3|TRBD2|.|TRBV7-8
TGTGCCAGCAGCCGGGAGGACCCCACAGATACGCAGTATTTT
CASSREDPTDTQYF
>TRBJ1-5|.|.|TRBV6-4
TGTGCCAGCAGTACAGGGTTCAATCAGCCCCAGCATTTT
CASSTGFNQPQHF
>TRBJ2-7|.|.|TRBV6-1
TGTGCCAGCAGTGATAGCCAGGGGCCAACCTACGAGCAGTACTTC
CASSDSQGPTYEQYF
>TRBJ1-1|.|.|TRBV5-1
TGCGCCAGCAGGGGGGAGGGGTACACTGAAGCTTTCTTT
CASRGEGYTEAFF
>TRBJ1-5|.|.|TRBV18
TGTGCCAGCTCACCAGTCTGGCAGGGTGGGAATCAGCCCCAGCATTTT
CASSPVWQGGNQPQHF
>TRBJ2-7|TRBD1|.|TRBV27
TGTGCCAGCACTTCCGGGCAGGGGGCGCCCGAGCAGTACTTC
CASTSGQGAPEQYF
>TRBJ2-1|TRBD1|.|TRBV10-1
TGCGCCAGCAGTGAGTCGGGACAGGCCAATGAGCAGTTCTTC
CASSESGQANEQFF
>TRBJ2-5|TRBD2|.|TRBV20-1
TGCAGTGCTAGAGCGGGGACTAGCGGGAACTTC
CSARAGTSGNF
>TRBJ1-6|.|few|TRBV11-3
TGTGCCAGCAGCTCCAGGGAAAATTCACCCCTCCACTTT
CASSSRENSPLHF
>TRBJ2-5|TRBD2|.|TRBV6-6
TGTGCCAGCAGTTACTCGGGCGGGGGGGCCCACGAGACCCAGTACTTC
CASSYSGGGAHETQYF
>TRBJ2-1|.|.|TRBV19
TGTGCCAGTAGTTCCCGCGGAGGGATTGGGAAGGAGCAGTTCTTC
CASSSRGGIGKEQFF
>TRBJ2-7|.|.|TRBV19
TGTGCCAGTAGTATAACAGCAGGCTCCTACGAGCAGTACTTC
CASSITAGSYEQYF
>TRBJ1-5|TRBD1|.|TRBV4-1
TGCGCCAGCAGCCCCCGCCTGTCGGGACAGGGGGGCAATCAGCCCCAGCATTTT
CASSPRLSGQGGNQPQHF
>TRBJ2-7|TRBD2|.|TRBV5-1
TGCGCCAGCACCTACGGAGGCGGGAGAGGGTCCTACGAGCAGTACTTC
CASTYGGGRGSYEQYF
>TRBJ2-1|.|once|TRBV24-1
TGTGCCACCACTTCGGGGTGCAATGAGCAGTTCTTC
CATTSGCNEQFF
>TRBJ2-7|TRBD2|.|TRBV4-2
TGTGCCAGCAGCCAAGAGGGGACTAGGGACGAGCAGTACTTC
CASSQEGTRDEQYF
>TRBJ1-1|.|.|TRBV6-5
TGTGCCATTCGGGGTTCAGCCTCCGCTGAAGCTTTCTTT
CAIRGSASAEAFF
>TRBJ1-6|TRBD1|few|TRBV9
TGTGCCAGCAGCGCCGAGGGGGCGCTTTTTTCACCCCTCCACTTT
CASSAEGALFSPLHF
>TRBJ1-4|TRBD1|.|TRBV28
TGTGCCAGCTCGGGAACCCACAGGGGAGGAGGCGAAAAACTGTTTTTT
CASSGTHRGGGEKLFF
>TRBJ1-5|TRBD1|.|TRBV5-8
TGTGCCAGCAGTGACGGGACAGGGATTCGTCAGCCCCAGCATTTT
CASSDGTGIRQPQHF
>TRBJ1-2|.|.|TRBV29-1
TGCAGCGGCAGGTGGCAGGGAGGGTATGGCTACACCTTC
CSGRWQGGYGYTF
>TRBJ1-1|.|.|TRBV15
TGTGCCACCAGCAGAGACAGGGGCACTGAAGCTTTCTTT
CATSRDRGTEAFF
>TRBJ2-1|TRBD2|.|TRBV9
TGTGCCAGCAGCGCCGAATCCAGCGGGGGACACAATGAGCAGTTCTTC
CASSAESSGGHNEQFF
>TRBJ1-4|.|.|TRBV19
TGTGCCAGTAGTCTCGACCGACTGATACCTAATGAAAAACTGTTTTTT
CASSLDRLIPNEKLFF
>TRBJ2-5|.|.|TRBV19
TGTGCCAGTAGGCCCCGAGGAGGGGAGACCCAGTACTTC
CASRPRGGETQYF
>TRBJ1-2|.|.|TRBV6-5
TGTGCCAGCAGTTCAGCGCAGGGGTCCTATGGCTACACCTTC
CASSSAQGSYGYTF
>TRBJ1-5|TRBD1|.|TRBV2
TGTGCCAGTTCCGACAGGGGTAAGCCCCAGCATTTT
CASSDRGKPQHF
>TRBJ1-1|.|.|TRBV27
TGTGCCAGCAGTTTATCGAGCGGGGGCAGCACTGAAGCTTTCTTT
CASSLSSGGSTEAFF
>TRBJ2-7|TRBD2|.|TRBV7-2
TGTGCCAGCAGTACGGGACTAGCGTTTGGCGAGCAGTACTTC
CASSTGLAFGEQYF
>TRBJ2-3|TRBD2|.|TRBV24-1
TGTGCCACCGCTTCTAGTGGGAGGGGCACAGATACGCAGTATTTT
CATASSGRGTDTQYF
>TRBJ1-2|TRBD1|.|TRBV6-5
TGTGCCAGCAGACAGAACAGGGGCTATGGCTACACCTTC
CASRQNRGYGYTF
>TRBJ1-5|.|.|TRBV3-1/TRBV3-2
TGTGCCAGCAGCCAAGGTTTCAGTCATAGCAATCAGCCCCAGCATTTT
CASSQGFSHSNQPQHF
>TRBJ2-7|.|.|TRBV6-7
TGTGCCAGCAGTTACGCCCGGGAGAGCTCCTACGAGCAGTACTTC
CASSYARESSYEQYF
>TRBJ1-2|TRBD1|once|TRBV10-1
TGCGCCAGCAGTTGGGACAGGGGATATGGCTACACCTTC
CASSWDRGYGYTF
>TRBJ1-3|TRBD1|.|TRBV3-1/TRBV3-2
TGTGCCAGCAGCCGGACAGGGGGCACTGGAAACACCATATATTTT
CASSRTGGTGNTIYF
>TRBJ2-5|TRBD1|.|TRBV24-1
TGTGCCACCAGCCCCGGGACAGGGGTTCTCCAAGAGACCCAGTACTTC
CATSPGTGVLQETQYF
>TRBJ2-7|.|.|TRBV7-6
TGTGCCAGCAGCTTAAAGTCTGGCAGGGGACGCGGGGAGCAGTACTTC
CASSLKSGRGRGEQYF
>TRBJ2-5|.|.|TRBV5-1
TGCGCCAGCAGCCTGACGGGAACTCAAGAGACCCAGTACTTC
CASSLTGTQETQYF
>TRBJ2-1|.|once|TRBV6-5
TGTGCCAGCAGTTCCGCTTCGCGGCTCGACAATGAGCAGTTCTTC
CASSSASRLDNEQFF
>TRBJ2-5|.|.|TRBV10-3
TGTGCCATCAGTGAGACCGGGACTCCCGGCGGGGAGACCCAGTACTTC
CAISETGTPGGETQYF
>TRBJ1-2|.|.|TRBV7-2
TGTGCCAGCAGACTACAGGGAGGGGGGCGGTATGGCTACACCTTC
CASRLQGGGRYGYTF
>TRBJ1-2|.|few|TRBV5-1
TGCGCCAGCAGCGGACAGTATGAGAGCGGCTACACCTTC
CASSGQYESGYTF
>TRBJ2-5|TRBD2|.|TRBV11-3
TGTGCCAGCAGCTCTCCTGAGGCTAGCGGAGGGGAGACCCAGTACTTC
CASSSPEASGGETQYF
>TRBJ2-4|TRBD2|once|TRBV9
TGTGCCAGCAGCGAACTAGCGGGAGGGATTTCAGCCAAAAACATTCAGTACTTC
CASSELAGGISAKNIQYF
>TRBJ2-6|.|.|TRBV2
TGTGCCAGCAGTGCCGACTCATCTGGGGCCAACGTCCTGACTTTC
CASSADSSGANVLTF
>TRBJ1-1|.|few|TRBV2
TGTGCCAGCAGTGAAGGGGGCCGACCTGGGGCTTTCTTT
CASSEGGRPGAFF
>TRBJ1-2|TRBD1|.|TRBV15
TGTGCCACCAGCAGAGGTCTGGACAGGGAGGTAGGCTACACCTTC
CATSRGLDREVGYTF
>TRBJ1-4|.|.|TRBV9
TGTGCCAGCAGCGTAGGGCCAGGGAATGAAAAACTGTTTTTT
CASSVGPGNEKLFF
>TRBJ1-5|.|.|TRBV29-1
TGCAGCGTCCCCGGGAAAGTTTATCAGCCCCAGCATTTT
CSVPGKVYQPQHF
>TRBJ2-1|.|.|TRBV9
TGTGCCAGCAGCGTAGGGGACTCTTACAATGAGCAGTTCTTC
CASSVGDSYNEQFF
>TRBJ2-7|TRBD1|.|TRBV4-1
TGCGCCAGCAGCCAAACTCCAGGGGGAACCTACGAGCAGTACTTC
CASSQTPGGTYEQYF
>TRBJ2-5|TRBD2|.|TRBV6-6
TGTGCCAGCAGAAAACTAGCGGGACTAGAGACCCAGTACTTC
CASRKLAGLETQYF
>TRBJ1-2|TRBD1|few|TRBV29-1
TGCAGCGCCCCCGGGACAGGGGACTCTGGCTACACCTTC
CSAPGTGDSGYTF
>TRBJ1-2|.|.|TRBV18
TGTGCCAGCTCACCAGACAGGTCGCCTAACTATGGCTACACCTTC
CASSPDRSPNYGYTF
>TRBJ2-3|TRBD2|many|TRBV5-1
TGCGCCACCCAACCCCGCGGGGGAAGCACAGATACGCAGTATTTT
CATQPRGGSTDTQYF
>TRBJ2-5|TRBD1|.|TRBV18
TGTGCCAGCTCAACCGGGACAGGGGGTCAAGAGACCCAGTACTTC
CASSTGTGGQETQYF
>TRBJ2-5|.|.|TRBV11-2
TGTGCCAGCAGCTTAGGTCGGGGATGGGAGACCCAGTACTTC
CASSLGRGWETQYF
>TRBJ1-2|.|.|TRBV6-6
TGTGCCAGCGTAGCGGGGGGAGGCGATGGCTACACCTTC
CASVAGGGDGYTF
>TRBJ2-3|.|.|TRBV12-1
TGTGCCAGCAGCTTTGGCTCTAGCGGACTCTACACAGATACGCAGTATTTT
CASSFGSSGLYTDTQYF
>TRBJ1-1|.|.|TRBV3-1/TRBV3-2
TGTGCCAGCAGCCAAGATCTTGGGAGGGTAGCGTACACTGAAGCTTTCTTT
CASSQDLGRVAYTEAFF